These 27 T cell receptor beta chains came from one sample sequenced in a study of blood T cells in healthy people across ages. Primed by a sample-barcoded 5' primer and a J-beta primer mix, a second PCR proceeded for about 6 to 12 cycles. TCRdb reanalysed the 5' RACE reads using MiXCR and keeps one entry per CDR3 protein. The sample lists roughly 1,500,000 distinct CDR3 sequences, approximately 42% occurring once. The specimen sequenced was blood. These receptors were taken from a young woman in good health.

The genes are TRBV6-1 and TRBJ2-3; the D gene could be TRBD1 or TRBD2 (5 bases each). Trimming removed 6 bases at V and 2 bases at J, with 15 bases between. In germline, CDR1 is MNHNS, CDR2 SASEGT. The CDR3 loop spans 15 amino acids. CDR3 in DNA: TGTGCCAGCAGCGACCGGGACGGCTACACAGATACGCAGTATTTT. Protein sequence: CASSDRDGYTDTQYF.

The chain has TRBV6-5 and TRBJ2-4, with a possible D match to TRBD2 (6 bases). Near its end, the DNA agrees better with TRBJ2-5, so the J call may be wrong. The CDR3 is 15 residues long. Germline CDR1 is MNHEY and CDR2 is SVGAGI. The CDR3 sequence: CASSYGTGVQETQYF. CDR3 nucleotides: TGTGCCAGCAGTTACGGGACGGGGGTCCAAGAGACCCAGTACTTC.

Of note for this clonotype: The junction differs from germline at one of its ends, possibly a read error. CDR3 DNA: TGCAGCGTCCGAGACCAGGGGGCGATCTCCTACGTGCAGTACTTC. Translating it yields CSVRDQGAISYVQYF. The rearrangement links TRBV29-1 to TRBJ2-7; TRBD1 aligns across 8 bases. From germline, CDR1 is SQVTM and CDR2 ANQGSEA. This CDR3 has 15 amino acids.

This chain links TRBV24-1 with TRBJ2-3; 8 positions match TRBD1. J was trimmed by 2 bases and V by 6 bases; bases with no gene match: 6. This CDR3 is 15 amino acids long. CDR1 and CDR2 (germline): KGHDR, SFDVKD. CDR3 sequence: CATSSQTGATDTQYF. Here the CDR3 DNA reads TGTGCCACCAGTAGCCAGACAGGGGCCACAGATACGCAGTATTTT.

The gene calls are TRBV9 and TRBJ1-6, with D perhaps matching TRBD1 (5 bases). With 5 bases removed from V and 8 bases from J, the gap between germline ends came to 14 bases. Germline assignment: CDR1 SGDLS and CDR2 YYNGEE. The CDR3 is 14 amino acids. CDR3 amino acids: CASSLGGFDSPLHF. The DNA of the CDR3 is TGTGCCAGCAGTTTGGGGGGGTTCGATTCACCCCTCCACTTT.

V usage is TRBV27 and J usage is TRBJ1-5, with 8 positions matching TRBD1. Trimming removed 7 bases from V and 7 bases from J; junction bases left unmatched: 6. This CDR3 is 13 amino acids long. CDR1 and CDR2 (germline): MNHEY, SMNVEV (reference sequence). The CDR3 nucleotides are TGTGCCAGCACCAGTGACAGGGGACAGCCCCAGCATTTT. This sequence encodes CASTSDRGQPQHF.

V usage is TRBV20-1 and J usage is TRBJ2-7; 9 nucleotides agree with TRBD2. CDR1 and CDR2 (germline): DFQATT, SNEGSKA (reference sequence). Trimming removed 3 bases from V and 2 bases from J; junction bases left unmatched: 5. The CDR3 loop spans 14 amino acids. Here the CDR3 DNA reads TGCAGTGCTAGGGCCCTAGCGGGGACCTACGAGCAGTACTTC. Protein: CSARALAGTYEQYF.

The sample holds a few counts of this clonotype. The DNA of the CDR3 is TGTGCCAGCAGTGAATGGAGGGGAGCGGGGGTCTCCAATGAGCAGTTCTTC. Residues: CASSEWRGAGVSNEQFF. This chain connects TRBV25-1 to TRBJ2-1; 8 nucleotides agree with TRBD2. This CDR3 contains 17 residues. With 1 base clipped from V and 6 bases from J, the junction kept 11 bases outside the gene matches. In germline, CDR1 is MGHDK, CDR2 SYGVNS.

The rearrangement uses TRBV20-1 and TRBJ1-5; maybe TRBD1 (5 bases). CDR1 is DFQATT and CDR2 is SNEGSKA in the germline V gene (reference sequence). Trimming removed 3 bases from V and 4 bases from J, with 16 bases in between. This CDR3 is 15 amino acids long. The CDR3 DNA is TGCAGTGCTAGTACAGGTAGTATTGGTAATCAGCCCCAGCATTTT. It is translated as CSASTGSIGNQPQHF.

This clonotype has a handful of counts. The gene calls are TRBV7-2 and TRBJ2-1; no definite D call. The V gene lost 3 bases and the J gene lost 0 bases, with 9 bases spanning the gap. This CDR3 region has 15 residues. CDR1 is SGHTA and CDR2 is FQGNSA in the germline V gene. The CDR3 loop reads CASSFSESSYNEQFF. The CDR3 DNA is TGTGCCAGCAGCTTTTCGGAGAGCTCCTACAATGAGCAGTTCTTC. Full variable domain (missing parts from reference TRBV7-2 and TRBJ2-1): GAGVSQSPSNKVTEKGKDVELRCDPISGHTALYWYRQSLGQGLEFLIYFQGNSAPDKSGLPSDRFSAERTGGSVSTLTIQRTQQEDSAVYLCASSFSESSYNEQFFGPGTRLTVL.

The chain is built from TRBV6-1 and TRBJ1-1; no clear D gene. The germline V and J ends were trimmed by 5 bases and 8 bases, with 15 bases remaining between them. Per the germline V gene, CDR1 is MNHNS and CDR2 is SASEGT. CDR3 size: 13 residues. The CDR3 is CASSPSTRREAFF. The CDR3 bases are TGTGCCAGCAGTCCAAGCACTCGGCGGGAAGCTTTCTTT.

J is TRBJ2-1 and V is TRBV9, with no clear D. Germline V gives CDR1 SGDLS, CDR2 YYNGEE. Trimming removed 3 bases from V and 4 bases from J, with 11 bases in between. The CDR3 contains 14 residues. CDR3 nucleotides: TGTGCCAGCAGCGCCCACAGACCGTACAATGAGCAGTTCTTC. This gives the protein CASSAHRPYNEQFF.

This chain uses TRBV4-1 with TRBJ2-7, with TRBD2 matching over 8 bases. CDR3 length: 18 residues. The V gene end was trimmed by 1 base and the J gene end by 4 bases; junction bases not matched to a gene: 15. Germline V gene sequence: CDR1 MGHRA, CDR2 YSYEKL. The CDR3 nucleotides are TGCGCCAGCAGCCAAGCTCCCGCCCTATCTAGCGGGTCGTACGAGCAGTACTTC. Protein product: CASSQAPALSSGSYEQYF.

The chain couples TRBV6-1 to TRBJ2-2; 14 bases are shared with TRBD2. Trimming at V came to 7 bases and at J to 0 bases, leaving 7 bases not matched to a gene. The CDR3 is 18 residues long. Germline values: CDR1 MNHNS, CDR2 SASEGT. In DNA, the CDR3 is TGTGCCAGCAACTCCCGACTAGCGGGAGGGGCGAACACCGGGGAGCTGTTTTTT. It yields the protein CASNSRLAGGANTGELFF.

The chain recombines TRBV20-1 with TRBJ2-5; 14 bases fit TRBD2. There are 16 residues in the CDR3. Germline CDR1 DFQATT, CDR2 SNEGSKA (reference sequence). Trimming took 6 bases from V and 5 from J; bases not matched to a gene: 11. The CDR3 DNA follows: TGCAGTGCCGAGAAGGGACTAGCGGGAGAGCGTGAGACCCAGTACTTC. This translates into CSAEKGLAGERETQYF.

This chain links TRBV13 with TRBJ2-7; 9 bases agree with TRBD1. Germline V gene sequence: CDR1 PRHDT, CDR2 FYEKMQ (reference sequence). The CDR3 extends over 16 amino acids. Losses at the gene ends were 5 bases for V and 5 bases for J; bases not matched to a gene: 13. The CDR3 coding sequence is TGTGCCAGCAGCCCCGATCCCGGGACAGGGATACACGAGCAGTACTTC. Its protein product is CASSPDPGTGIHEQYF.

This chain links TRBV27 with TRBJ2-1, with 7 nucleotides matching TRBD1. V was pared by 4 bases and J by 7 bases, with 10 bases of the junction left unmatched. CDR3 length: 15 amino acids. Germline lookup yields CDR1 MNHEY and CDR2 SMNVEV (reference sequence). CDR3 loop: CASSSPGDRVNEQFF. The CDR3 nucleotides are TGTGCCAGCAGTTCCCCAGGAGACAGGGTAAATGAGCAGTTCTTC.

This clonotype was counted between two and nine times. This chain joins TRBV7-2 and TRBJ1-2, with TRBD1 matching over 9 bases. The CDR3 runs 15 residues. Germline V gene sequence: CDR1 SGHTA, CDR2 FQGNSA. The J segment lost 5 bases and the V segment lost 4 bases, leaving 8 bases of the junction unmatched. DNA for the CDR3: TGTGCCAGCAGCTCCACTGGGACAGGGCCTTATGGCTACACCTTC. It specifies CASSSTGTGPYGYTF.

The chain recombines TRBV20-1 with TRBJ2-5; 10 bases align to TRBD2. Germline V gene data show CDR1 as DFQATT and CDR2 as SNEGSKA (reference sequence). This CDR3 has 16 residues. Trimming cost V 1 base and J 11 bases; bases outside gene matches: 16. CDR3 protein: CSARVGGVSGRHEQYF. As DNA, the CDR3 is TGCAGTGCTAGAGTTGGGGGGGTTAGCGGGAGGCATGAGCAGTACTTC.

Only a few counts were recorded for this clonotype. The chain is built from TRBV15 and TRBJ1-5; 10 bases fit TRBD1. Germline CDR1 is LNHNV and CDR2 is YYDKDF (reference sequence). This CDR3 has 17 residues. Trimming removed 4 bases from V and 2 bases from J; junction bases left unmatched: 8. Here the CDR3 DNA reads TGTGCCACCAGCAACAGAATGGGGACAGGGGGCAATCAGCCCCAGCATTTT. This translates into CATSNRMGTGGNQPQHF.

This clonotype was seen once. The chain combines TRBV4-2 with TRBJ2-5; 8 bases map to TRBD2. The germline V gene encodes CDR1 LGHNA and CDR2 YNFKEQ. The V gene end was trimmed by 4 bases and the J gene end by 5 bases; junction bases not matched to a gene: 12. The CDR3 spans 16 residues. The CDR3 coding sequence is TGTGCCAGCAGCCCCACTACAGCGGGGGCCCGGGAGACCCAGTACTTC. It is translated as CASSPTTAGARETQYF.

V and J are TRBV28 and TRBJ1-2, with D unresolved. Germline loops: CDR1 MDHEN, CDR2 SYDVKM. With 5 bases removed from V and 4 bases from J, the gap between germline ends came to 11 bases. This CDR3 region has 13 residues. The chain's CDR3 is CASSPPLSYGYTF. DNA for the CDR3: TGTGCCAGCAGTCCACCCCTTAGCTATGGCTACACCTTC.

The chain is built from TRBV28 and TRBJ2-5; TRBD1 aligns across 12 bases. The CDR3 is 17 residues long. The junction had 14 bases not matched to a gene; V was cut back by 7 bases and J by 5 bases. Germline CDR1 reads MDHEN; CDR2 reads SYDVKM. Here the CDR3 reads CASNLQGTGGFKETQYF. The CDR3 region has the DNA TGTGCCAGCAACCTACAGGGGACAGGGGGCTTTAAGGAGACCCAGTACTTC.

The V and J genes are TRBV7-6 and TRBJ2-3, with a possible D match to TRBD1 (6 bases). This CDR3 spans 16 amino acids. Germline CDR1 reads SGHVS; CDR2 reads FNYEAQ. Trimming removed 1 base from V and 0 bases from J, with 11 bases in between. The CDR3 sequence is CASSLDRATSTDTQYF. Written as DNA, the CDR3 is TGTGCCAGCAGCTTAGACAGGGCGACGAGCACAGATACGCAGTATTTT. The whole variable domain, filled in from reference TRBV7-6 and TRBJ2-3, reads GAGVSQSPRYKVTKRGQDVALRCDPISGHVSLYWYRQALGQGPEFLTYFNYEAQQDKSGLPNDRFSAERPEGSISTLTIQRTEQRDSAMYRCASSLDRATSTDTQYFGPGTRLTVL.

CDR3 sequence reads: CATSRSGFIAHEQYF. The DNA of the CDR3 is TGTGCCACCAGCAGATCAGGGTTTATCGCCCACGAGCAGTACTTC. The gene calls are TRBV15 and TRBJ2-4, with D possibly matching TRBD1 (5 bases). The tail of the sequence fits TRBJ2-7 better, so the J call may be wrong. Per germline, CDR1 LNHNV and CDR2 YYDKDF (reference sequence). The CDR3 is 15 residues long.

V usage is TRBV30 and J usage is TRBJ2-1, with 8 bases aligning to TRBD2. Germline assignment: CDR1 GTSNPN and CDR2 SVGIG (reference sequence). After removal of 4 bases from V and 0 bases from J, the junction contained 8 bases not matched to a gene. The CDR3 loop spans 16 amino acids. CDR3 bases: TGTGCCTGGACCCCGGGACTAGGATTCTCCTACAATGAGCAGTTCTTC. This encodes CAWTPGLGFSYNEQFF.

The chain combines TRBV27 with TRBJ1-2; the D gene is possibly TRBD1 (5 bases). The V end was cut by 5 bases, the J end by 8 bases, with 12 bases between. Germline lookup yields CDR1 MNHEY and CDR2 SMNVEV (reference sequence). This CDR3 contains 12 residues. The CDR3 protein is CASSMGGCGYTF. CDR3 DNA sequence: TGTGCCAGCAGTATGGGGGGGTGCGGCTACACCTTC.